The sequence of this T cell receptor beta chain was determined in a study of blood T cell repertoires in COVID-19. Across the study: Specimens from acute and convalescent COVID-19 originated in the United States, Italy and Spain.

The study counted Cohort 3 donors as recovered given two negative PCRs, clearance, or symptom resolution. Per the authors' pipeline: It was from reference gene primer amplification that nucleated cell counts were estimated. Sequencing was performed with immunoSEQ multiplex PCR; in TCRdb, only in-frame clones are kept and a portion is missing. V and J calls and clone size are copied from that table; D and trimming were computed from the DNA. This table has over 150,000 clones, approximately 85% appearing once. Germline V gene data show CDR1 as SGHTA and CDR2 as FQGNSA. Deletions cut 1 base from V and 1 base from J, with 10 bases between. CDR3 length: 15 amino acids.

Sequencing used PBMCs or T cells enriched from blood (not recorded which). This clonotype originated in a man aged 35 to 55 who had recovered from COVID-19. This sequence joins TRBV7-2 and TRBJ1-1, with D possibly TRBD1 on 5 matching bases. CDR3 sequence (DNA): TGTGCCAGCAGCTTAGGGGAGGGGAGGAACACTGAAGCTTTCTTT. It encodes CASSLGEGRNTEAFF.